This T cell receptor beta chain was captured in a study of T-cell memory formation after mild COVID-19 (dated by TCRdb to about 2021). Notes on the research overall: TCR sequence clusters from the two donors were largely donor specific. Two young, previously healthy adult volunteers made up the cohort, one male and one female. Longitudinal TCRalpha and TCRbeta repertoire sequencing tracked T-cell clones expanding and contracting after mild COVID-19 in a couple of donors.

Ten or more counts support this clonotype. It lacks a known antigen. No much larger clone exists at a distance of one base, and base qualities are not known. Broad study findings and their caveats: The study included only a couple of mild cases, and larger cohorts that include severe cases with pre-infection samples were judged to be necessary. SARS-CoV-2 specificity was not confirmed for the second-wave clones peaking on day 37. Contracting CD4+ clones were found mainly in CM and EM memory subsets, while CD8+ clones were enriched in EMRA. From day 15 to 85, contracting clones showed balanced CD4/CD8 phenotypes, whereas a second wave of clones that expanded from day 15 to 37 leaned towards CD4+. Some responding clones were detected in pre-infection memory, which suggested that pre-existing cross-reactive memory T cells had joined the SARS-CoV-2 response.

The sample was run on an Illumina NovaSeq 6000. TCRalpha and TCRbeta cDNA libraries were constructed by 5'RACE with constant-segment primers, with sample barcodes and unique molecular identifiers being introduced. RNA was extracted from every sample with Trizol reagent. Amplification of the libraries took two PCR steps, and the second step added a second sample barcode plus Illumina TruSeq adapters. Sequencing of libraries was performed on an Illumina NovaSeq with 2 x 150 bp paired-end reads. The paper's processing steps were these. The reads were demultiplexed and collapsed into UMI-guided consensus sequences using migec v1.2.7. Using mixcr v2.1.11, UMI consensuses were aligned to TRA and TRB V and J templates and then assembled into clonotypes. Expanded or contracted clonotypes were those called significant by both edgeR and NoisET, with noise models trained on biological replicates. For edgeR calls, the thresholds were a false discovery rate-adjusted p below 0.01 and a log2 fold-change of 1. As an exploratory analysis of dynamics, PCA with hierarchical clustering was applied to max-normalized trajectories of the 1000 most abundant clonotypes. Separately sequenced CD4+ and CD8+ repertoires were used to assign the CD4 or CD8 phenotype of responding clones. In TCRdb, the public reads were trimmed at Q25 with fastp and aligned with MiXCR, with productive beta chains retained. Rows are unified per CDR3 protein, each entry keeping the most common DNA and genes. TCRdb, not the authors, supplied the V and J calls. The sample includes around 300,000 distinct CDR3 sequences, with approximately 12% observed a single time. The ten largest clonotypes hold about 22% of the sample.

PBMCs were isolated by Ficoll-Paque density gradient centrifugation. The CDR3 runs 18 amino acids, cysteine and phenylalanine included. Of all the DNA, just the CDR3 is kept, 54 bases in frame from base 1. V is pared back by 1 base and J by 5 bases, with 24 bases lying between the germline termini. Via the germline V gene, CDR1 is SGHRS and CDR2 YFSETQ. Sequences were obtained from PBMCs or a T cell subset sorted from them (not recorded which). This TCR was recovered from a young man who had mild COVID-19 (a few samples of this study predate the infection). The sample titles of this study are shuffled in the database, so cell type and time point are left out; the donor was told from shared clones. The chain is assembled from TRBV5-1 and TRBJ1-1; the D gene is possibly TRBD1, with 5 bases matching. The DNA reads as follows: TGCGCCAGCAGCTTGTCAGAGCCACAAGCGGGGGGAGAAACTGAAGCTTTCTTT. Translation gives CASSLSEPQAGGETEAFF.